Detailed here is one T cell receptor (beta chain). Its matching antigen is unknown. Within the sample, other DNA sequences also encode this same CDR3. Sequencing was performed with immunoSEQ multiplex PCR; in TCRdb, only in-frame clones are kept and a portion is missing. Of about 45,000 clones in the sample, 80% are singletons; the top ten hold under 11%. This record comes from a study of OX40 agonist ivuxolimab in advanced cancers. The overall study: It was ivuxolimab, an agonistic anti-OX40 (CD134) antibody, that patients were treated with. Averaging around 60 years in age, with a range of roughly 20 to 80, the cohort was around 83% male. Under the entry rules, prior anti-PD-1, anti-PD-L1 or anti-CTLA-4 therapy was allowed, and approximately 40% had some. General study findings and limits: At 0.1-3.0 mg/kg, partial responders had clonal expansion among the lowest observed.

The CDR3 is made up of 10 amino acids. In germline, CDR1 is MNHEY, CDR2 SMNVEV (reference sequence). The V gene end was trimmed by 8 bases and the J gene end by 9 bases; junction bases not matched to a gene: 4. V usage is TRBV27 and J usage is TRBJ2-7; 7 bases match TRBD2. The clonotype originates from an adult with an advanced solid tumor such as melanoma, head and neck, liver or kidney cancer. The sample was CD4+ or CD8+ T cells sorted from blood, taken in a trial of the OX40 agonist ivuxolimab. The CDR3 bases are TGTGCCAGCGGACGGGGGGTGCAGTACTTC. The encoded protein is CASGRGVQYF.